The rows below give T cell receptor beta chains drawn from one sample of a study of T-cell memory formation after mild COVID-19. TCRdb recomputed calls from the 5' RACE reads with MiXCR, one row per CDR3 protein. Of roughly 120,000 distinct CDR3 sequences listed, 22% are singletons. The material sequenced was PBMCs or a T cell subset sorted from them (not recorded which). These receptors came from a man younger than 35 who had mild COVID-19 (a few samples of this study predate the infection). Cell type and time point are not known. Both conserved end residues are part of each CDR3. Fields, in order: J gene, D gene, V gene, clone size, CDR3 protein, CDR3 DNA. The D gene is left open where the match is weak. A row's size may be missing; if present it is once, few, many or a size class.

>TRBJ2-7|-|TRBV9|few
CASSVDRGGSLYEQYF
TGTGCCAGCAGCGTAGACCGCGGGGGCTCTCTCTACGAGCAGTACTTC
>TRBJ1-2|-|TRBV19|-
CASSTTAGGGYGYTF
TGTGCCAGTAGTACGACCGCCGGAGGGGGCTATGGCTACACCTTC
>TRBJ1-1|TRBD1|TRBV27|-
CASSFLGQGFTEAFF
TGTGCCAGCAGTTTTCTGGGACAGGGATTCACTGAAGCTTTCTTT
>TRBJ1-2|-|TRBV9|-
CASSGTMDSLYGYTF
TGTGCCAGCAGCGGAACGATGGACAGTCTCTATGGCTACACCTTC
>TRBJ2-1|TRBD2|TRBV27|-
CASSLGGSQQFF
TGTGCCAGCAGTTTGGGGGGGTCGCAGCAGTTCTTC
>TRBJ1-5|-|TRBV7-9|-
CASSWGTQPQHF
TGTGCCAGCAGCTGGGGGACTCAGCCCCAGCATTTT
>TRBJ1-4|TRBD1|TRBV7-9|-
CASSSRGRTNEKLFF
TGTGCCAGCAGCTCCAGGGGGAGAACTAATGAAAAACTGTTTTTT
>TRBJ2-1|-|TRBV6-6|few
CASSPGSEQFF
TGTGCCAGCAGTCCCGGAAGTGAGCAGTTCTTC
>TRBJ1-1|-|TRBV12-3/TRBV12-4|-
CASSLAAAGAEAFF
TGTGCCAGCAGTTTAGCTGCGGCAGGCGCTGAAGCTTTCTTT
>TRBJ2-1|TRBD1|TRBV12-3/TRBV12-4|many
CASSAQGSSYNEQFF
TGTGCCAGCAGTGCACAGGGGAGCTCCTACAATGAGCAGTTCTTC
>TRBJ2-1|-|TRBV7-9|few
CASSWGWKEGIDEQFF
TGTGCCAGCAGCTGGGGATGGAAAGAGGGAATCGATGAGCAGTTCTTC
>TRBJ1-1|-|TRBV5-1|few
CASSRATGEAFF
TGCGCCAGCAGCCGAGCCACAGGTGAAGCTTTCTTT
>TRBJ1-5|TRBD1|TRBV6-2/TRBV6-3|-
CASNPGTGSPWQPQHF
TGTGCCAGCAACCCCGGGACAGGGAGTCCCTGGCAGCCCCAGCATTTT
>TRBJ2-3|-|TRBV7-2|-
CASSLDLRSTDTQYF
TGTGCCAGCAGCTTGGATTTGCGGTCCACAGATACGCAGTATTTT
>TRBJ2-7|TRBD2|TRBV20-1|few
CSARPLTSGRSYEQYF
TGCAGTGCTAGGCCCCTGACTAGCGGGAGGTCCTACGAGCAGTACTTC
>TRBJ2-1|-|TRBV27|-
CASSSRQEESSYNEQFF
TGTGCCAGCAGTTCAAGACAGGAAGAAAGCTCCTACAATGAGCAGTTCTTC
>TRBJ2-1|-|TRBV7-9|-
CASSFLAGRSYNEQFF
TGTGCCAGCAGCTTCCTAGCTGGTAGGAGCTACAATGAGCAGTTCTTC
>TRBJ2-5|TRBD2|TRBV4-3|many
CASSQLAGGLETQYF
TGCGCCAGCAGCCAACTAGCGGGGGGGCTGGAGACCCAGTACTTC
>TRBJ2-5|TRBD1|TRBV4-3|-
CASSQWGQGEETQYF
TGCGCCAGCAGCCAGTGGGGACAGGGGGAAGAGACCCAGTACTTC
>TRBJ1-1|-|TRBV5-1|few
CASSGFGTEAFF
TGCGCCAGCAGCGGGTTCGGGACTGAAGCTTTCTTT
>TRBJ2-3|TRBD2|TRBV12-3/TRBV12-4|-
CASSIGLAGADTQYF
TGTGCCAGCAGTATCGGACTAGCGGGGGCAGATACGCAGTATTTT
>TRBJ2-1|TRBD2|TRBV5-1|-
CASSNPERGENEQFF
TGCGCCAGCAGCAACCCTGAGCGGGGGGAGAATGAGCAGTTCTTC
>TRBJ2-7|-|TRBV6-2/TRBV6-3|-
CASSYSAGGAEQYF
TGTGCCAGCAGTTACTCAGCAGGGGGGGCCGAGCAGTACTTC
>TRBJ2-7|TRBD1|TRBV4-3|few
CASSPKPTGDGEQYF
TGCGCCAGCAGCCCCAAGCCTACAGGGGATGGCGAGCAGTACTTC
>TRBJ1-1|-|TRBV4-1|few
CASSQEGGVDEAFF
TGCGCCAGCAGCCAAGAAGGCGGGGTCGATGAAGCTTTCTTT
>TRBJ2-2|-|TRBV7-9|few
CASSLNSGNTGELFF
TGTGCCAGCAGCTTAAATTCGGGGAACACCGGGGAGCTGTTTTTT
>TRBJ2-1|-|TRBV20-1|many
CSAPWSGEQFF
TGCAGTGCCCCCTGGAGCGGTGAGCAGTTCTTC
>TRBJ2-3|TRBD2|TRBV7-9|-
CASSLVSGGNTQYF
TGTGCCAGCAGCTTAGTGAGCGGGGGCAATACGCAGTATTTT
>TRBJ2-1|TRBD2|TRBV11-2|few
CASSRTSGYNEQFF
TGTGCCAGCAGCAGGACTAGCGGTTACAATGAGCAGTTCTTC
>TRBJ1-2|-|TRBV4-1|few
CASSQTNPGDDGYTF
TGCGCCAGCAGCCAGACAAATCCAGGGGATGATGGCTACACCTTC
>TRBJ2-7|-|TRBV4-1|-
CASSHRGTEDYEQYF
TGCGCCAGCAGCCACCGGGGTACAGAGGACTACGAGCAGTACTTC
>TRBJ2-2|-|TRBV29-1|-
CSVVWHTGELFF
TGCAGCGTTGTTTGGCACACCGGGGAGCTGTTTTTT
>TRBJ2-5|TRBD1|TRBV5-5|few
CASSPGQGLLLETQYF
TGTGCCAGCAGCCCCGGACAGGGTCTACTTTTGGAGACCCAGTACTTC
>TRBJ2-4|-|TRBV5-1|-
CASSFGVGAKNIQYF
TGCGCCAGCAGCTTCGGGGTGGGGGCCAAAAACATTCAGTACTTC
>TRBJ2-1|-|TRBV6-4|once
CASSDEFSGYNEQFF
TGTGCCAGCAGTGACGAGTTTTCCGGTTACAATGAGCAGTTCTTC
>TRBJ2-7|-|TRBV14|few
CASSQVGLRYEQYF
TGTGCCAGCAGCCAAGTGGGACTGAGATACGAGCAGTACTTC
>TRBJ2-2|-|TRBV7-6|-
CASSLEPPGVNTGELFF
TGTGCCAGCAGCTTAGAACCACCAGGGGTGAACACCGGGGAGCTGTTTTTT
>TRBJ2-1|-|TRBV24-1|-
CATRPAGYNEQFF
TGTGCCACCAGACCTGCGGGCTACAATGAGCAGTTCTTC
>TRBJ2-1|-|TRBV5-4|-
CASSSPGQQEYNEQFF
TGTGCCAGCAGTTCGCCCGGCCAGCAAGAGTACAATGAGCAGTTCTTC
>TRBJ2-6|TRBD1|TRBV7-8|-
CASSHRDRGRKGANVLTF
TGTGCCAGCAGCCACAGGGACAGGGGGCGAAAGGGGGCCAACGTCCTGACTTTC
>TRBJ2-1|-|TRBV7-2|-
CASSVQTGQPYNEQFF
TGTGCCAGCAGCGTACAGACAGGCCAGCCCTACAATGAGCAGTTCTTC
>TRBJ2-4|TRBD2|TRBV6-5|-
CASSHARGGYRKNIQYF
TGTGCCAGCAGCCATGCCCGGGGGGGGTATAGGAAAAACATTCAGTACTTC
>TRBJ2-3|TRBD1|TRBV12-3/TRBV12-4|few
CASSLTGGVDTQYF
TGTGCCAGCAGTTTAACAGGGGGCGTAGATACGCAGTATTTT
>TRBJ2-3|-|TRBV12-3/TRBV12-4|-
CASSLGGVGTDTQYF
TGTGCCAGCAGTTTAGGGGGGGTAGGCACAGATACGCAGTATTTT
>TRBJ1-1|-|TRBV9|-
CASSGRTGRSTEAFF
TGTGCCAGCAGCGGACGGACGGGGCGAAGCACTGAAGCTTTCTTT
>TRBJ1-3|-|TRBV11-2|-
CASSSGSGNTIYF
TGTGCCAGCAGCTCCGGCTCTGGAAACACCATATATTTT
>TRBJ2-4|-|TRBV12-3/TRBV12-4|few
CASTTLIGTELNIQYF
TGTGCCAGCACCACCTTGATCGGGACCGAGTTAAACATTCAGTACTTC
>TRBJ2-5|-|TRBV11-2|-
CASSSTGWTQETQYF
TGTGCCAGCAGCTCGACCGGTTGGACCCAAGAGACCCAGTACTTC
>TRBJ2-1|TRBD2|TRBV4-3|-
CASSQAGGGPEQFF
TGCGCCAGCAGCCAAGCCGGCGGGGGACCCGAGCAGTTCTTC
>TRBJ1-1|-|TRBV27|few
CASKEGGGTEAFF
TGTGCCAGCAAAGAGGGCGGGGGCACTGAAGCTTTCTTT
>TRBJ1-1|-|TRBV12-3/TRBV12-4|-
CASSFPGRTEAFF
TGTGCCAGCAGTTTCCCAGGGAGGACTGAAGCTTTCTTT
>TRBJ2-7|-|TRBV10-3|few
CAISDPGLPNYEQYF
TGTGCCATCAGTGACCCGGGACTTCCTAACTACGAGCAGTACTTC
>TRBJ1-2|-|TRBV7-9|-
CASSLVRSQGLYGYTF
TGTGCCAGCAGCTTAGTTCGCAGCCAAGGTCTCTATGGCTACACCTTC
>TRBJ1-5|TRBD1|TRBV6-6|-
CASSYGTESSNQPQHF
TGTGCCAGCAGTTACGGGACAGAGAGTAGCAATCAGCCCCAGCATTTT
>TRBJ1-1|TRBD1|TRBV7-9|many
CASRQGADTEAFF
TGTGCCAGCAGACAGGGGGCCGACACTGAAGCTTTCTTT
>TRBJ2-1|-|TRBV6-6|few
CASSFSRTLGYNEQFF
TGTGCCAGCAGTTTCAGTCGGACCCTGGGATACAATGAGCAGTTCTTC
>TRBJ1-4|-|TRBV20-1|few
CSAKPRPGSDEKLFF
TGCAGTGCAAAACCTCGACCGGGGTCAGATGAAAAACTGTTTTTT
>TRBJ1-5|-|TRBV3-1|-
CASSLLTQGPDSNQPQHF
TGTGCCAGCAGCCTCCTTACCCAGGGGCCCGACTCGAATCAGCCCCAGCATTTT
>TRBJ1-2|-|TRBV7-2|many
CASSLLGDLYTF
TGTGCCAGCAGCTTACTGGGGGACCTCTACACCTTC
>TRBJ2-2|-|TRBV16|-
CASSQTRYTGELFF
TGTGCCAGCAGCCAAACACGGTACACCGGGGAGCTGTTTTTT